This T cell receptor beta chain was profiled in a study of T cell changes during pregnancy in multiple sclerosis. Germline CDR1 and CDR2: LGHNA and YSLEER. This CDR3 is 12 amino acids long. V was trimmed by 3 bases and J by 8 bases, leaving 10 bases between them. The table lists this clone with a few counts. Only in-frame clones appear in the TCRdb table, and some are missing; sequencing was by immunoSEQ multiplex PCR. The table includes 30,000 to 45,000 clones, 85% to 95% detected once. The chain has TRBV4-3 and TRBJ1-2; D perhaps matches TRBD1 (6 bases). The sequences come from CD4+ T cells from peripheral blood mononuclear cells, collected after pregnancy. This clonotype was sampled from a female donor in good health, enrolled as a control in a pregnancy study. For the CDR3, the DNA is TGCGCCAGCAGCCAGACAGGTCGCGGCTACACCTTC. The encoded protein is CASSQTGRGYTF.